The clone carrying this T cell receptor beta chain showed up many times. Its target is unknown. This sample was included in a study of identical twins. Study-level results: Invariant cells of the MAIT and iNKT types might have partly distorted the zero-insertion analyses.

The CDR3 sequence is 17 residues long. V dropped 4 bases and J dropped 4; count of bases not matched to a gene: 9. Germline values: CDR1 LGHDT, CDR2 YNNKEL (reference sequence). Unique molecular identifiers were present on cDNA, and template switching added a universal primer site. MiXCR, applied by TCRdb to the 5' RACE reads, yields one record per CDR3 protein. The data hold fewer than 650,000 distinct CDR3 sequences, with 7.1% observed a single time. Every one of the donors was a healthy Caucasian. The data also belong to a second study, concerning yellow fever vaccine responses in identical twins. This second study notes: It has been reported that, in twins, the vaccine T cell response seemed partly convergent and partly personalized.

The sequenced sample consisted of PBMCs. The rearrangement uses TRBV3-1 and TRBJ2-5; 13 bases line up with TRBD2. This TCR was recovered from a woman between 18 and 29 years old in good health. CDR3 nucleotide sequence: TGTGCCAGCAGCCTCTCCGAGGGACTAGCGGGGAGAGAGACCCAGTACTTC. Encoded protein: CASSLSEGLAGRETQYF.